This T cell receptor (beta chain) is from a study of chemoradiotherapy in HPV16-positive cancers. Study observations and caveats: Better recurrence-free survival went with HPV-responsive T-cell expansion in HPV16-positive patients. During treatment, candidate HPV-specific clones and E7-related motifs expanded in tumor.

Over chemoradiotherapy, repertoires were sampled more than once. Trimming stripped 5 bases from V and 5 bases from J, with 12 bases between. Germline V CDR1 and CDR2: SGHNT, YENEEA. The CDR3 is 13 amino acids. Sequencing was performed with immunoSEQ multiplex PCR; in TCRdb, only in-frame clones are kept and a portion is missing. Seen here are just over 15,000 clones, 60% to 85% observed once, and the top ten hold around 1.4%. Turning to this clone: As yet, its antigen is unknown.

This specimen was taken from a patient who underwent chemoradiotherapy. The gene calls are TRBV11-3 and TRBJ1-2; D possibly corresponds to TRBD1 (6 bases). This TCR was sampled from a human donor with HPV-associated anogenital cancer. The CDR3 DNA follows: TGTGCCAGCAGCCCAGGGGTTGGGTATGGCTACACCTTC. Protein product: CASSPGVGYGYTF. Looking up the rest from reference TRBV11-3 and TRBJ1-2 gives the full variable domain: EAGVVQSPRYKIIEKKQPVAFWCNPISGHNTLYWYLQNLGQGPELLIRYENEEAVDDSQLPKDRFSAERLKGVDSTLKIQPAELGDSAVYLCASSPGVGYGYTFGSGTRLTVV.